Presented here are 19 T cell receptor beta chains from one specimen sequenced in a study of CD8 T cells in ankylosing spondylitis. TCRdb analysed the 5' RACE reads with MiXCR anew, one entry per CDR3 protein. The top ten hold over 6.5% of the sample, which has around 540,000 distinct CDR3 sequences, 12% seen once. For these TCRs, the target antigens are not known. Study results and limitations: What seemed typical of ankylosing spondylitis blood was a TCR beta motif built from several highly homologous variants.

Sequenced sample: blood, either unsorted or a sorted T cell fraction (not recorded which). All receptors derive from a male donor with ankylosing spondylitis.

For the CDR3, the DNA is TGCAGCGTCACGGGCTCCGTATGGGCGTCCAGCTCCTACAATGAGCAGTTCTTC. Translation gives CSVTGSVWASSSYNEQFF. This chain uses TRBV29-1 with TRBJ2-1; no clear D. Trimming left V 6 bases short and J 0 bases short, with 24 bases between. The CDR3 totals 18 residues. Per germline, CDR1 SQVTM and CDR2 ANQGSEA.

This clonotype was seen many times. The chain uses TRBV12-3 or TRBV12-4 and TRBJ2-1; D possibly corresponds to TRBD2 (6 bases). This CDR3 has 16 amino acids. V lost 3 bases, J lost 9 bases, and 21 bases lay in between. The CDR3 reads CASSFSGRRDSGEQFF. CDR3 DNA: TGTGCCAGCAGTTTTTCCGGTCGGAGGGATTCGGGTGAGCAGTTCTTC.

The chain links TRBV5-5 to TRBJ2-2; 13 bases are a match to TRBD2. The CDR3 length is 16 residues. J gave up 7 bases and V 4 bases, and 7 bases lay outside the gene matches. CDR1 is SGHKS, CDR2 YYEKEE, per germline (reference sequence). The CDR3 loop reads CASSNGLAGVIGELFF. The CDR3 DNA sequence: TGTGCCAGCAGCAACGGACTAGCGGGAGTCATCGGGGAGCTGTTTTTT. The full variable domain, completed using reference TRBV5-5 and TRBJ2-2, is DAGVTQSPTHLIKTRGQQVTLRCSPISGHKSVSWYQQVLGQGPQFIFQYYEKEERGRGNFPDRFSARQFPNYSSELNVNALLLGDSALYLCASSNGLAGVIGELFFGEGSRLTVL.

This clonotype was found a few times. The chain carries TRBV20-1 and TRBJ2-5; no definite D call. The V gene lost 0 bases and the J gene lost 2 bases, with 7 bases spanning the gap. This CDR3 contains 13 residues. Germline CDR1 is DFQATT and CDR2 is SNEGSKA (reference sequence). The CDR3 DNA is TGCAGTGCTAGAGACCGAAAACAAGAGACCCAGTACTTC. Its translation is CSARDRKQETQYF.

V is TRBV7-2 and J is TRBJ1-3; D is undetermined. The CDR3 loop spans 14 amino acids. V was trimmed by 1 base and J by 4 bases, leaving 8 bases between them. Looked up from germline, CDR1 is SGHTA and CDR2 is FQGNSA. Here the CDR3 DNA reads TGTGCCAGCAGCTTAGAACATACCGGAAACACCATATATTTT. Protein product: CASSLEHTGNTIYF. The variable domain in full, completed from reference TRBV7-2 and TRBJ1-3, reads GAGVSQSPSNKVTEKGKDVELRCDPISGHTALYWYRQSLGQGLEFLIYFQGNSAPDKSGLPSDRFSAERTGGSVSTLTIQRTQQEDSAVYLCASSLEHTGNTIYFGEGSWLTVV.

This clonotype was observed a few times. The CDR3 region is CASSDPGTSGFGEQFF. Here the CDR3 DNA reads TGCGCCAGCAGTGACCCCGGGACTAGCGGATTCGGTGAGCAGTTCTTC. The rearrangement joins TRBV10-1 to TRBJ2-1; 11 bases match TRBD2. Germline-derived CDR1 and CDR2 are WNHNN and SYGVQD (reference sequence). The ends lost 3 bases at V and 9 bases at J; junction bases unmatched: 10. This CDR3 is built from 16 residues.

V usage is TRBV6-1 and J usage is TRBJ2-2; maybe TRBD1 (6 bases). The germline V and J ends were trimmed by 10 bases and 5 bases, with 14 bases remaining between them. Per the germline V gene, CDR1 is MNHNS and CDR2 is SASEGT. The CDR3 spans 13 residues. The CDR3 sequence is CATPGEWTGELFF. CDR3 DNA: TGTGCCACCCCAGGGGAGTGGACCGGGGAGCTGTTTTTT.

The rearrangement uses TRBV7-2 and TRBJ1-2, with D unresolved. V dropped 1 base and J dropped 8 bases, with 14 bases sitting between them. The CDR3 sequence is 14 residues long. Germline lookup yields CDR1 SGHTA and CDR2 FQGNSA. CDR3 in DNA: TGTGCCAGCAGCTTAGAATCCGCCCTGTACGGCTACACCTTC. It translates to CASSLESALYGYTF.

J is TRBJ2-2 and V is TRBV29-1; 10 bases agree with TRBD1. The junction had 3 bases not matched to a gene; V was cut back by 5 bases and J by 6 bases. Germline CDR1 is SQVTM and CDR2 is ANQGSEA. This CDR3 is 13 amino acids long. As DNA, the CDR3 is TGCAGCGTTCTAGGACAGGGGGCCGGGGAGCTGTTTTTT. Translating gives CSVLGQGAGELFF.

Only a few counts were recorded for this clonotype. The chain is built from TRBV5-1 and TRBJ2-5; D gene uncertain. V gave up 0 bases and J gave up 2 bases, with 11 bases separating them. This CDR3 comprises 15 residues. The germline V gene has CDR1 SGHRS and CDR2 YFSETQ. In DNA form, the CDR3 reads TGCGCCAGCAGCTTGGGTATGGGCTTACAAGAGACCCAGTACTTC. This translates into CASSLGMGLQETQYF.

This clonotype has more than one count but fewer than ten. V gene TRBV3-1 combines with J gene TRBJ2-2; D gene unclear. Between the trimmed V and J ends, which lost 2 bases and 6 bases, there was a span of 7 bases. CDR1 and CDR2 (germline): LGHDT, YNNKEL (reference sequence). This CDR3 contains 13 residues. CDR3 coding DNA: TGTGCCAGCAGCCAATCTCTTGCCGGGGAGCTGTTTTTT. Residues: CASSQSLAGELFF.

This chain links TRBV7-9 with TRBJ1-2, with TRBD1 matching over 7 bases. Germline trimming cut 1 base from V and 2 bases from J; bases unmatched to any gene: 7. The CDR3 runs 16 residues. The germline V gene has CDR1 SEHNR and CDR2 FQNEAQ (reference sequence). CDR3 sequence: CASSLGGTESNYGYTF. CDR3 nucleotide sequence: TGTGCCAGCAGCTTAGGAGGGACAGAATCGAACTATGGCTACACCTTC.

The V and J genes are TRBV7-2 and TRBJ1-4; 7 bases are shared with TRBD1. The V segment lost 2 bases and the J segment 6 bases; nucleotides outside the gene matches: 6. Germline V gene sequence: CDR1 SGHTA, CDR2 FQGNSA. The CDR3 totals 15 residues. CDR3 loop: CASSLQGVVYEKLFF. The DNA for the CDR3 is TGTGCCAGCAGCTTACAGGGGGTAGTTTATGAAAAACTGTTTTTT.

This clonotype came up a few times. The chain has TRBV20-1 and TRBJ2-1, with 7 bases that match TRBD2. Trimming removed 3 bases from V and 2 bases from J; junction bases left unmatched: 4. Germline assignment: CDR1 DFQATT and CDR2 SNEGSKA (reference sequence). The length of the CDR3 is 14 residues. The CDR3 DNA reads TGCAGTGCTAGGCCGGGAGGTACCTACAATGAGCAGTTCTTC. It yields the protein CSARPGGTYNEQFF.

This clonotype has a count of ten or more. This sequence joins TRBV12-3 or TRBV12-4 and TRBJ2-2; 8 bases map to TRBD2. The V gene end was trimmed by 6 bases and the J gene end by 4 bases; junction bases not matched to a gene: 4. This CDR3 comprises 14 residues. CDR3 coding DNA: TGTGCCAGCAGGCCAGCGGGAGTCACCGGGGAGCTGTTTTTT. This gives the protein CASRPAGVTGELFF.

This clonotype has only a few counts. This chain uses TRBV28 with TRBJ1-3; D is possibly TRBD1 (6 bases). This CDR3 comprises 16 residues. Trimming left V 3 bases short and J 2 bases short, with 14 bases between. Germline CDR1 MDHEN, CDR2 SYDVKM. Written as DNA, the CDR3 is TGTGCCAGCAGTTTGGGGGGGCTCGTTGCTGGAAACACCATATATTTT. This sequence encodes CASSLGGLVAGNTIYF.

A few counts support this clonotype. The V gene is TRBV20-1, the J gene TRBJ2-5, with D maybe TRBD2 (5 bases). Per the germline V gene, CDR1 is DFQATT and CDR2 is SNEGSKA (reference sequence). The CDR3 consists of 12 residues. V was trimmed by 5 bases and J by 1 base, leaving 8 bases between them. CDR3: CSAPLVQETQYF. DNA of the CDR3: TGCAGTGCTCCACTAGTCCAAGAGACCCAGTACTTC.

This clonotype was detected a few times. This chain joins TRBV9 and TRBJ2-2; D is unresolved. This CDR3 is 12 amino acids long. The germline V gene has CDR1 SGDLS and CDR2 YYNGEE. V lost 0 bases and J 12 bases, leaving 9 bases between the germline ends. CDR3 region: CASSVVDGKLFF. The CDR3, as DNA: TGTGCCAGCAGCGTAGTAGACGGAAAGCTGTTTTTT. Full variable domain (missing parts from reference TRBV9 and TRBJ2-2): DSGVTQTPKHLITATGQRVTLRCSPRSGDLSVYWYQQSLDQGLQFLIQYYNGEERAKGNILERFSAQQFPDLHSELNLSSLELGDSALYFCASSVVDGKLFFGEGSRLTVL.

Only a few counts were recorded for this clonotype. This CDR3 is CSVAIGLSYEQYF. The CDR3 DNA is TGCAGCGTTGCTATAGGGTTGTCCTACGAGCAGTACTTC. The chain recombines TRBV29-1 with TRBJ2-7; D remains unclear. The CDR3 has 13 amino acids. Per germline, CDR1 SQVTM and CDR2 ANQGSEA. The germline V and J ends were trimmed by 4 bases and 1 base, with 11 bases remaining between them.